This T cell receptor (beta chain) originates from a study of CD8 T cells in Susac syndrome. RNA totalling about 0.45 to 1 ug underwent reverse transcription with random hexamers. With immunoSEQ multiplex PCR, TCR beta CDR3 was amplified across 54 Vbeta and 13 Jbeta. MiXCR, run by TCRdb on the immunoSEQ multiplex PCR reads, gives a single entry per CDR3 protein. The sample records about 200,000 distinct CDR3 sequences, 90% to 95% being singletons. This CDR3 is built from 13 residues. The germline V and J ends were trimmed by 5 bases and 8 bases, with 14 bases remaining between them. In germline, CDR1 is SGHAT, CDR2 FQNNGV. TCR beta was sequenced from blood CD8+ and CD4+ T cells. Those who served as multiple sclerosis controls were treatment-naive patients with stable or active relapsing-remitting disease. Both CD4+ and CD8+ T cells were negatively isolated, and TEMRA cells underwent FACS enrichment.

Specimen: CD4+ T cells from PBMCs. The genes are TRBV11-2 and TRBJ2-3, with a tentative D call TRBD1 (6 bases). This sequence originates from a human donor with multiple sclerosis. The CDR3 reads CASSADSGGTQYF. CDR3 bases: TGTGCCAGCAGCGCGGACAGCGGAGGTACGCAGTATTTT.